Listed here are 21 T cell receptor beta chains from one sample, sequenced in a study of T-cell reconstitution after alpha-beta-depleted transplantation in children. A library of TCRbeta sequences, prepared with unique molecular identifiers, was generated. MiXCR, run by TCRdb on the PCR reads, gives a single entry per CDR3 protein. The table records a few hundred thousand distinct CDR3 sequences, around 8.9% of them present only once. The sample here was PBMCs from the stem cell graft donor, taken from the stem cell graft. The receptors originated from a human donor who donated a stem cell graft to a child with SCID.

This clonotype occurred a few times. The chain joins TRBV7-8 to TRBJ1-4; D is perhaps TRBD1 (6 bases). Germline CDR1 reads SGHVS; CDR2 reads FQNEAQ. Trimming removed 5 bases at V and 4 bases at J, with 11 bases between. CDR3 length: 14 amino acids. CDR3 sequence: CASSRTEVNEKLFF. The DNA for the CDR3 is TGTGCCAGCAGCCGGACAGAAGTTAATGAAAAACTGTTTTTT.

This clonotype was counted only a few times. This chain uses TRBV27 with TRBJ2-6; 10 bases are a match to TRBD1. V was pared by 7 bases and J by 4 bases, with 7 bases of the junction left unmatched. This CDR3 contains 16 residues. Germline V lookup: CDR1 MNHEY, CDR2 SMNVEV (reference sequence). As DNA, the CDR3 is TGTGCCAGCACCAAGACAGGGGGCGCCGGGGCCAACGTCCTGACTTTC. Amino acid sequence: CASTKTGGAGANVLTF.

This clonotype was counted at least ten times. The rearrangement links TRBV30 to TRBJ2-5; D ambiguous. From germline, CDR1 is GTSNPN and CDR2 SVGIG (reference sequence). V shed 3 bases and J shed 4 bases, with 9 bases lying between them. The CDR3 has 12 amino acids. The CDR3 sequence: CAWREKGETQYF. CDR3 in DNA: TGTGCCTGGAGAGAGAAGGGAGAGACCCAGTACTTC.

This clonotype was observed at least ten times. For the CDR3, the DNA is TGTGCCAGCAGCCAAGATCTAGGGATTGCTGGCTACACCTTC. Translated: CASSQDLGIAGYTF. This chain joins TRBV3-1 and TRBJ1-2; no clear D gene. Per germline, CDR1 LGHDT and CDR2 YNNKEL (reference sequence). The CDR3 consists of 14 residues. The germline V and J ends were trimmed by 0 bases and 7 bases, with 12 bases remaining between them.

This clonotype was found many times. The CDR3 nucleotides are TGTGCCAGCAGCTTAAGGCGGAATGAGCAGTTCTTC. The encoded protein is CASSLRRNEQFF. This chain connects TRBV7-2 to TRBJ2-1; D uncertain. Germline V lookup: CDR1 SGHTA, CDR2 FQGNSA. This CDR3 comprises 12 residues. Trimming removed 2 bases from V and 7 bases from J, with 6 bases in between. Variable domain in full (rest from reference TRBV7-2 and TRBJ2-1): GAGVSQSPSNKVTEKGKDVELRCDPISGHTALYWYRQSLGQGLEFLIYFQGNSAPDKSGLPSDRFSAERTGGSVSTLTIQRTQQEDSAVYLCASSLRRNEQFFGPGTRLTVL.

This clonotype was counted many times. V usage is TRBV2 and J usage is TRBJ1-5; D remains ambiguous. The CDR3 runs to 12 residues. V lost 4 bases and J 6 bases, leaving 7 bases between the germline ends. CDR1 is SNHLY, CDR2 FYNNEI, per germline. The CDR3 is CASSGDSQPQHF. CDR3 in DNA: TGTGCCAGCAGTGGAGATAGTCAGCCCCAGCATTTT.

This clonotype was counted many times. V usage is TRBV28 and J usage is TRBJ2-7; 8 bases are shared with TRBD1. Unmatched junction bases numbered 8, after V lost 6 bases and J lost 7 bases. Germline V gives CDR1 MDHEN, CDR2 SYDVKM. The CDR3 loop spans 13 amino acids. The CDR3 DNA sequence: TGTGCCAGCAGACCGGACAGGGCAGTGGAGCAGTACTTC. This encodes CASRPDRAVEQYF.

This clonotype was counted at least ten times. The DNA of the CDR3 is TGTGCCAGCAGCTTGGGCACGGGACAGCCCGTCAACACCATATATTTT. It yields the protein CASSLGTGQPVNTIYF. This chain connects TRBV5-6 to TRBJ1-3; 7 bases match TRBD1. CDR1 and CDR2 from the germline V gene are SGHDT and YYEEEE. This CDR3 is built from 16 residues. The J segment lost 7 bases and the V segment lost 0 bases, leaving 10 bases of the junction unmatched.

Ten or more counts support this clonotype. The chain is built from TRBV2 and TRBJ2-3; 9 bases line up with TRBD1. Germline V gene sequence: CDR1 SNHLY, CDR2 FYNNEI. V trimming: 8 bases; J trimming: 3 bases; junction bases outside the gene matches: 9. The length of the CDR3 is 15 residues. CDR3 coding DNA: TGTGCCAGCGGGGGGGGGACAGGGTCGACAGATACGCAGTATTTT. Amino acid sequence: CASGGGTGSTDTQYF.

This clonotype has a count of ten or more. CDR3 sequence reads: CASSRGSSGGVQDTQYF. The CDR3 bases are TGTGCCAGCAGCCGGGGTAGTAGCGGGGGGGTTCAGGATACGCAGTATTTT. The chain recombines TRBV7-2 with TRBJ2-3, with 11 nucleotides matching TRBD2. The CDR3 loop spans 17 amino acids. J was trimmed by 6 bases and V by 5 bases; bases with no gene match: 13. CDR1 and CDR2 (germline): SGHTA, FQGNSA.

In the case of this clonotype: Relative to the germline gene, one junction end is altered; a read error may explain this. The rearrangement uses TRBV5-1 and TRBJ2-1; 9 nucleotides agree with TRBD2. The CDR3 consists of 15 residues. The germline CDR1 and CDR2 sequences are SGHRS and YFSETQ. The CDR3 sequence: CASSLLAGWCNEQFF. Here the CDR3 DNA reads TGTGCCAGCAGCTTGCTAGCGGGGTGGTGCAATGAGCAGTTCTTC.

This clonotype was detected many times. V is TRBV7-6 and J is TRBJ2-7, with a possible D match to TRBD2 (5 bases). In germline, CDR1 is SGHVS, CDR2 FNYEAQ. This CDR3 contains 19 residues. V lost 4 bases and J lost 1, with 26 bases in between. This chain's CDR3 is CASSSPTLNKLGRSYEQYF. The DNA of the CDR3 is TGTGCCAGCAGCTCTCCAACCTTGAACAAACTAGGGAGATCCTACGAGCAGTACTTC.

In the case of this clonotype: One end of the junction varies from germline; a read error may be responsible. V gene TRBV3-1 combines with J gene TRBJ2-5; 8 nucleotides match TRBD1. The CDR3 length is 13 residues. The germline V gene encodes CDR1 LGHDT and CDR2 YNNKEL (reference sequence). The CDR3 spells CACSAQGAETQLF. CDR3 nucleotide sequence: TGTGCCTGCTCGGCGCAGGGGGCAGAGACCCAGCTCTTC.

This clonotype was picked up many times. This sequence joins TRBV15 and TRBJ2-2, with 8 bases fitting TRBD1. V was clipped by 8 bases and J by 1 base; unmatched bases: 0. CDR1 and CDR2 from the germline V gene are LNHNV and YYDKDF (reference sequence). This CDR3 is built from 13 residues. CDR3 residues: CATGTGNTGELFF. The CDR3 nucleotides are TGTGCCACCGGGACAGGGAACACCGGGGAGCTGTTTTTT. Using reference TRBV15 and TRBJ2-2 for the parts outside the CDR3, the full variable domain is DAMVIQNPRYQVTQFGKPVTLSCSQTLNHNVMYWYQQKSSQAPKLLFHYYDKDFNNEADTPDNFQSRRPNTSFCFLDIRSPGLGDTAMYLCATGTGNTGELFFGEGSRLTVL.

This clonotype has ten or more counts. CDR3 region: CASSPFSPRDRAYEQYF. Here the CDR3 DNA reads TGTGCCAGCTCACCATTCAGCCCCCGGGACAGGGCCTACGAGCAGTACTTC. This chain links TRBV18 with TRBJ2-7, with TRBD1 matching over 9 bases. In germline, CDR1 is KGHSH, CDR2 LQKENI. This CDR3 comprises 17 residues. Trimming removed 2 bases from V and 2 bases from J; junction bases left unmatched: 10.

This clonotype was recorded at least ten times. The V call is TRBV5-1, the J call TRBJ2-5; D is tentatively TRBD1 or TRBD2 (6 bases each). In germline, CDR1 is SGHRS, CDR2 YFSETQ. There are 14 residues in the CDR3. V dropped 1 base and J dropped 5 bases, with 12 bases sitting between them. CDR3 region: CASSLTGRTETQYF. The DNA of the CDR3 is TGCGCCAGCAGCTTGACAGGGAGGACGGAGACCCAGTACTTC.

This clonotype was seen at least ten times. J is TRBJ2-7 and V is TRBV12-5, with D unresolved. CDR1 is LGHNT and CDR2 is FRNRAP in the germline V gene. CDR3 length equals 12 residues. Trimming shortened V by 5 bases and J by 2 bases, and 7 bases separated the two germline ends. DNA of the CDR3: TGTGCTAGTGGTCGGTATCCCTACGAGCAGTACTTC. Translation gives CASGRYPYEQYF.

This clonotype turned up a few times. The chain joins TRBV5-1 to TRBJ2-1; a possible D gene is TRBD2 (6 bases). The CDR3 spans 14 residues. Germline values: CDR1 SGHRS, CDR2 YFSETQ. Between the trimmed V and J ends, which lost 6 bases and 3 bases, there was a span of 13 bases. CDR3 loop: CASKGLADYNEQFF. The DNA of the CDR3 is TGCGCCAGCAAAGGTTTAGCGGACTACAATGAGCAGTTCTTC. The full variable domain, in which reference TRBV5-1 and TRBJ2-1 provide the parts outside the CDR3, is KAGVTQTPRYLIKTRGQQVTLSCSPISGHRSVSWYQQTPGQGLQFLFEYFSETQRNKGNFPGRFSGRQFSNSRSEMNVSTLELGDSALYLCASKGLADYNEQFFGPGTRLTVL.

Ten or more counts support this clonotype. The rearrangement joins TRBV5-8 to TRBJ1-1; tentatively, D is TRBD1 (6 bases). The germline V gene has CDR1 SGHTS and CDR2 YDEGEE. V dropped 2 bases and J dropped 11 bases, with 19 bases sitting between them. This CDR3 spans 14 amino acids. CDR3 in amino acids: CASSFRVGRQEAFF. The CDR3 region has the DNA TGTGCCAGCAGCTTTCGTGTAGGAAGACAGGAGGCTTTCTTT.

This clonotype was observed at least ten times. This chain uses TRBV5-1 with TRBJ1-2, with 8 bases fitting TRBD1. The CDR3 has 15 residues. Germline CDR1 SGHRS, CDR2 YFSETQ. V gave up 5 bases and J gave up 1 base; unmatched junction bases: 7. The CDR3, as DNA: TGCGCCAGCAGAACTATGACAGGGGTTAACTATGGCTACACCTTC. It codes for CASRTMTGVNYGYTF.

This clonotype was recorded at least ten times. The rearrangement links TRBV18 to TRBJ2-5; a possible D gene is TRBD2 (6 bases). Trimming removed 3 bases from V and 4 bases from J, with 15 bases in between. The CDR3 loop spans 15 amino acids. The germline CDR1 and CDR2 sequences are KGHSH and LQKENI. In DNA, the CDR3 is TGTGCCAGCTCACCTGGTACGGGGGTGCGAGAGACCCAGTACTTC. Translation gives CASSPGTGVRETQYF.